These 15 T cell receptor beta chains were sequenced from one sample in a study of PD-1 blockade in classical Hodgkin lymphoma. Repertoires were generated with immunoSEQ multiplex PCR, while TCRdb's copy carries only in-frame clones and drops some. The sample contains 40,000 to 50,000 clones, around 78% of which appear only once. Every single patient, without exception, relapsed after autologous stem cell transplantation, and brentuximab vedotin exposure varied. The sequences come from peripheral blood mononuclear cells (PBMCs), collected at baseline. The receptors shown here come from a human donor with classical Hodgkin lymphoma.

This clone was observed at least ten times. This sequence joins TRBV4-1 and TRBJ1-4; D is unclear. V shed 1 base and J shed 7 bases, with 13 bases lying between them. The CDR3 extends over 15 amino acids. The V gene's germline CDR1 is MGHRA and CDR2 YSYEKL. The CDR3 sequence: CASSQARGRGEKLFF. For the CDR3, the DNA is TGCGCCAGCAGCCAAGCTCGGGGTCGCGGTGAAAAACTGTTTTTT.

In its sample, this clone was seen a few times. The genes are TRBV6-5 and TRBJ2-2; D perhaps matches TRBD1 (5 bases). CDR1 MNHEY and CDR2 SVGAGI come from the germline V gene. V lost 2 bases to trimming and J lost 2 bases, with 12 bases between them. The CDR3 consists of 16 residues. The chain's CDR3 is CASSYVGQGNTGELFF. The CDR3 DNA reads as TGTGCCAGCAGTTACGTGGGGCAGGGAAACACCGGGGAGCTGTTTTTT.

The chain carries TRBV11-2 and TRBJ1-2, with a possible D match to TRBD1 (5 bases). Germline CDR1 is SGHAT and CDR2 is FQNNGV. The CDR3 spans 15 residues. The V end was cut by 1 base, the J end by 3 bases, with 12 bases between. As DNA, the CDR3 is TGTGCCAGCAGCTTAGTATCAGGGCTCGACTATGGCTACACCTTC. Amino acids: CASSLVSGLDYGYTF. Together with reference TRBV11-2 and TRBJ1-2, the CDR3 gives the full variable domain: EAGVAQSPRYKIIEKRQSVAFWCNPISGHATLYWYQQILGQGPKLLIQFQNNGVVDDSQLPKDRFSAERLKGVDSTLKIQPAKLEDSAVYLCASSLVSGLDYGYTFGSGTRLTVV.

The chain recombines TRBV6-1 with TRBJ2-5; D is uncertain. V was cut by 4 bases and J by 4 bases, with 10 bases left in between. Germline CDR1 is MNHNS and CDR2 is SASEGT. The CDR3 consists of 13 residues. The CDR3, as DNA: TGTGCCAGCAGTGCGGACGGGTTAGAGACCCAGTACTTC. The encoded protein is CASSADGLETQYF.

CDR3 residues: CASSRSGGTEQFF. CDR3 sequence (DNA): TGTGCCAGCTCGAGAAGCGGGGGGACTGAGCAGTTCTTC. This chain links TRBV18 with TRBJ2-1; 9 bases line up with TRBD2. J gave up 9 bases and V 6 bases, and 6 bases lay outside the gene matches. Germline V CDR1 and CDR2: KGHSH, LQKENI. The CDR3 is 13 amino acids.

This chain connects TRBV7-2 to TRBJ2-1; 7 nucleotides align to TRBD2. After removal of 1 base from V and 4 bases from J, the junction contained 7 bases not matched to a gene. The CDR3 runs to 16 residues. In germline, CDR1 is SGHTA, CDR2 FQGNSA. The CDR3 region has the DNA TGTGCCAGCAGCTTAGGCTGGGGGGGGGATTACAATGAGCAGTTCTTC. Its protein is CASSLGWGGDYNEQFF.

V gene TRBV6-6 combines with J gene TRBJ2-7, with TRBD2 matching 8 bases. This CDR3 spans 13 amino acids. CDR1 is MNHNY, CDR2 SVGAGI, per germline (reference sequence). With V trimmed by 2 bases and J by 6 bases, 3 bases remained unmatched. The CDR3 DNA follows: TGTGCCAGCAGTTACCCCCGGGAGGGCGAGCAGTACTTC. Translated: CASSYPREGEQYF.

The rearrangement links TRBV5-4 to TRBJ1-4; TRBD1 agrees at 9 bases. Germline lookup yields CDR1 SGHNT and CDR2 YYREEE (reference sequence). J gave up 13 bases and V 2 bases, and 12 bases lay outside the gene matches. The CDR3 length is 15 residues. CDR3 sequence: CASSFFPGQGNILFF. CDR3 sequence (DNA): TGTGCCAGCAGCTTCTTCCCGGGACAGGGAAACATACTGTTTTTT.

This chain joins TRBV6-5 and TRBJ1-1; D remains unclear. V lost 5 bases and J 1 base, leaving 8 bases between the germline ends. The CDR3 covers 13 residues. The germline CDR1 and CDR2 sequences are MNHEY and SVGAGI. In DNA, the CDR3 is TGTGCCAGCAGTCGGACGGAGAACACTGAAGCTTTCTTT. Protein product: CASSRTENTEAFF.

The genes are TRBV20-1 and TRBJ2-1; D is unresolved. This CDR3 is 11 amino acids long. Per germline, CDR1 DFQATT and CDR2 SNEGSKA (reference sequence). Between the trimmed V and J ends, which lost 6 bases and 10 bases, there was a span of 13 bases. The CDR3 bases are TGCAGTGCGAAGACTGGTTACGAGCAGTTCTTC. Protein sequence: CSAKTGYEQFF.

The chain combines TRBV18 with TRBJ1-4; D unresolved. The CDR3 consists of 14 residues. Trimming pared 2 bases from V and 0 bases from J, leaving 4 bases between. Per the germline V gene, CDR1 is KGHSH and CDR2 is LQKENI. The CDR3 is CASSPGATNEKLFF. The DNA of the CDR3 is TGTGCCAGCTCACCAGGCGCAACTAATGAAAAACTGTTTTTT.

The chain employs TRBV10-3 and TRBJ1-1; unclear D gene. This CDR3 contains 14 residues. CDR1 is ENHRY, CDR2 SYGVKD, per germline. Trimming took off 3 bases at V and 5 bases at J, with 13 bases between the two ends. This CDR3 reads CAISEGGKLTEAFF. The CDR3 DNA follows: TGTGCCATCAGTGAAGGTGGAAAGTTGACTGAAGCTTTCTTT.

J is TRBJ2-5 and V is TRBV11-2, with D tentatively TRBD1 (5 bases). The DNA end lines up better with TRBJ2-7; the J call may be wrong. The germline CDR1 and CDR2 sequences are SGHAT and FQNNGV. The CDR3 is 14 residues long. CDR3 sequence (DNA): TGTGCCAGCAGCTTAGATGGGGCAGCCTACGAGCAGTACTTC. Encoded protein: CASSLDGAAYEQYF.

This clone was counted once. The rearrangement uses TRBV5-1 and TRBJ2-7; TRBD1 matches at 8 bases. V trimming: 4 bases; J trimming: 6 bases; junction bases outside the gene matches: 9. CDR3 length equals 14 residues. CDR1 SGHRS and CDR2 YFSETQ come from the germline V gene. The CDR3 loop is CASSHGQGLGEQYF. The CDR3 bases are TGCGCCAGCAGCCATGGACAGGGTCTAGGCGAGCAGTACTTC.

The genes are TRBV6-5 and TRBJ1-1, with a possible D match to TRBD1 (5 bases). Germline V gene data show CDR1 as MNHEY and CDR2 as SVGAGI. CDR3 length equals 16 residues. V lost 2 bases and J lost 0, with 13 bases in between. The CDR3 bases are TGTGCCAGCAGTTACCCCGCTTGGGGGTTGAACACTGAAGCTTTCTTT. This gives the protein CASSYPAWGLNTEAFF.